The 12 T cell receptor beta chains in this list originate from one sample, sequenced in a study of vaccination and CD4 T cells after COVID-19. The treatment denotes: roughly 10-day PBMC culture with coronavirus spike peptide pools or control peptides (ViraFEST assay). For these receptors, no antigen is known. Scientists ran DNA taken from cultured CD4+ T cells through the Oncomine TCR Beta short-read assay for sequencing. Each CDR3 protein is one row after TCRdb ran MiXCR on the PCR reads. The sample includes about 5,200 distinct CDR3 sequences, approximately 29% of them seen just once. The specimen comprised CD4+ T cells from blood, cultured in vitro, sampled after SARS-CoV-2 vaccination. The origin of the receptors is a human donor who had recovered from COVID-19.

In this sample, this clonotype is medium-sized. The chain combines TRBV7-2 with TRBJ1-5; tentatively, D is TRBD1 (6 bases). V was pared by 5 bases and J by 7 bases, with 15 bases between. The V gene's germline CDR1 is SGHTA and CDR2 FQGNSA. This CDR3 is built from 14 residues. The CDR3 DNA reads as TGTGCCAGCAGCCCCCCCGGGACAAAGCAGCCCCAGCATTTT. Translated, it gives CASSPPGTKQPQHF.

By frequency in the sample, this clonotype is medium-sized (0.01 to 0.1%). The chain has TRBV7-9 and TRBJ2-7, with D unclear. V was shortened by 5 bases and J by 8 bases, with 7 bases between the two germline ends. Germline assignment: CDR1 SEHNR and CDR2 FQNEAQ (reference sequence). This CDR3 spans 10 amino acids. As DNA, the CDR3 is TGTGCCAGCAGCCCAGAGCAGCAGTACTTC. Translated, it gives CASSPEQQYF.

Comments on this clonotype: A much larger clone differs from this one at a single base, so this may be a read error. The J gene is TRBJ1-2, the V gene TRBV20-1, with D maybe TRBD1 (6 bases). The germline V and J ends were trimmed by 5 bases and 8 bases, with 12 bases remaining between them. The CDR3 runs to 11 residues. Germline values: CDR1 DFQATT, CDR2 SNEGSKA (reference sequence). The CDR3 loop reads CSAPLRGGYTF. CDR3 DNA sequence: TGCAGTGCTCCCCTTAGGGGGGGCTACACCTTC.

This clonotype appeared a few times. The chain recombines TRBV6-5 with TRBJ2-7; D unresolved. Germline CDR1 and CDR2: MNHEY and SVGAGI. Trimming cost V 1 base and J 2 bases, with 12 bases left between them. The CDR3 runs 15 residues. Here the CDR3 reads CASSYWSLSPYEQYF. CDR3 in DNA: TGTGCCAGCAGTTACTGGAGTTTAAGTCCCTACGAGCAGTACTTC.

The rearrangement joins TRBV27 to TRBJ2-1; 7 positions agree with TRBD1. The CDR3 loop spans 16 amino acids. V shed 3 bases, J shed 2 bases, and the junction held 7 bases outside the gene matches. The germline CDR1 and CDR2 sequences are MNHEY and SMNVEV (reference sequence). CDR3 bases: TGTGCCAGCAGTTTTGCAGGGACAGCGACCTACAATGAGCAGTTCTTC. It yields the protein CASSFAGTATYNEQFF.

This clonotype has a handful of counts. The chain combines TRBV7-9 with TRBJ1-2, with TRBD1 matching 7 bases. V lost 5 bases and J lost 3; bases outside the gene matches: 12. The CDR3 spans 16 residues. In germline, CDR1 is SEHNR, CDR2 FQNEAQ (reference sequence). CDR3 sequence reads: CASSPVGTGEDYGYTF. In DNA form, the CDR3 reads TGTGCCAGCAGCCCCGTCGGAACAGGGGAGGACTATGGCTACACCTTC.

The gene calls are TRBV20-1 and TRBJ1-1; D is unresolved. There are 12 residues in the CDR3. In germline, CDR1 is DFQATT, CDR2 SNEGSKA (reference sequence). V lost 5 bases, J lost 1 base, and 8 bases lay in between. CDR3 loop: CSAWQPNTEAFF. The DNA for the CDR3 is TGCAGTGCTTGGCAGCCGAACACTGAAGCTTTCTTT.

CDR3 in amino acids: CASRGDSNQPQHF. CDR3 nucleotide sequence: TGTGCCAGCAGAGGAGATAGCAATCAGCCCCAGCATTTT. The chain employs TRBV18 and TRBJ1-5; D gene uncertain. V lost 8 bases and J lost 0, with 8 bases in between. Germline CDR1 reads KGHSH; CDR2 reads LQKENI. The CDR3 is 13 residues long. Full variable domain (outside the CDR3, taken from reference TRBV18 and TRBJ1-5): NAGVMQNPRHLVRRRGQEARLRCSPMKGHSHVYWYRQLPEEGLKFMVYLQKENIIDESGMPKERFSAEFPKEGPSILRIQQVVRGDSAAYFCASRGDSNQPQHFGDGTRLSIL.

The J gene is TRBJ1-6, the V gene TRBV28; D not certain. Trimming took off 6 bases at V and 8 bases at J, with 20 bases between the two ends. CDR3 length: 16 residues. Germline V gene data show CDR1 as MDHEN and CDR2 as SYDVKM. As DNA, the CDR3 is TGTGCCAGCAGCCCCGGACGGAGCGGCCTTGATTCACCCCTCCACTTT. Protein: CASSPGRSGLDSPLHF.

The chain combines TRBV28 with TRBJ1-2, with 9 bases aligning to TRBD1. Trimming at V came to 2 bases and at J to 2 bases, leaving 3 bases not matched to a gene. From germline, CDR1 is MDHEN and CDR2 SYDVKM. This CDR3 is 15 amino acids long. The CDR3 reads CASSLRDRVNYGYTF. For the CDR3, the DNA is TGTGCCAGCAGTTTACGGGACAGGGTGAACTATGGCTACACCTTC.

This chain links TRBV7-2 with TRBJ1-1; D call uncertain. This CDR3 comprises 13 residues. Germline loops: CDR1 SGHTA, CDR2 FQGNSA. V gave up 2 bases and J gave up 1 base, with 5 bases separating them. Here the CDR3 reads CASSLRWNTEAFF. The CDR3 bases are TGTGCCAGCAGCTTAAGGTGGAACACTGAAGCTTTCTTT.

This clonotype turned up a few times. This chain uses TRBV28 with TRBJ2-1; perhaps D is TRBD1 or TRBD2 (6 bases each). This CDR3 region has 15 residues. Per the germline V gene, CDR1 is MDHEN and CDR2 is SYDVKM. Trimming took off 6 bases at V and 7 bases at J, with 19 bases between the two ends. In DNA form, the CDR3 reads TGTGCCAGCAGCCTTAGGACAGCAGGGAGGAATGAGCAGTTCTTC. It translates to CASSLRTAGRNEQFF.